The next 32 T cell receptor beta chains were all read from a single sample in a study of blood T cell repertoires in COVID-19. Using immunoSEQ multiplex PCR, the repertoire was profiled, and TCRdb retains in-frame clones only, with some absent. The profile covers 300,000 to 400,000 clones, with roughly 90% appearing a single time and around 7.9% taken by the ten largest. Input material: peripheral blood. These receptors originate from a woman in her 70s with COVID-19, enrolled during active disease.

This clone was seen once. V usage is TRBV7-9 and J usage is TRBJ1-4; 10 positions match TRBD1. The CDR3 extends over 18 amino acids. The trim removed 2 bases at V and 2 bases at J, leaving 8 bases unmatched. Germline lookup yields CDR1 SEHNR and CDR2 FQNEAQ (reference sequence). The DNA of the CDR3 is TGTGCCAGCAGCTTAAAGACAGGGGGCGCGAATACTAATGAAAAACTGTTTTTT. Its protein is CASSLKTGGANTNEKLFF.

The chain employs TRBV19 and TRBJ2-7; TRBD1 matches 8 bases. Per the germline V gene, CDR1 is LNHDA and CDR2 is SQIVND (reference sequence). The length of the CDR3 is 13 residues. With V trimmed by 5 bases and J by 3 bases, 3 bases remained unmatched. DNA for the CDR3: TGTGCCAGTAGTTCGGACAGGGACTACGAGCAGTACTTC. Residues: CASSSDRDYEQYF.

V usage is TRBV4-1 and J usage is TRBJ1-4, with D maybe TRBD1 (6 bases). The CDR3 consists of 15 residues. Germline values: CDR1 MGHRA, CDR2 YSYEKL. V was trimmed by 1 base and J by 7 bases, leaving 13 bases between them. The CDR3 here is CASSQGNAGAEKLFF. As DNA, the CDR3 is TGCGCCAGCAGCCAAGGGAATGCGGGGGCTGAAAAACTGTTTTTT.

The J gene is TRBJ2-3, the V gene TRBV9; D is unresolved. The CDR3 runs to 14 residues. Germline lookup yields CDR1 SGDLS and CDR2 YYNGEE. V lost 0 bases and J 2 bases, leaving 7 bases between the germline ends. Here the CDR3 reads CASSVDDFTDTQYF. CDR3 DNA: TGTGCCAGCAGCGTAGACGACTTCACAGATACGCAGTATTTT.

The gene calls are TRBV29-1 and TRBJ1-2, with 9 bases aligning to TRBD1. The CDR3 is 13 residues long. Germline CDR1 reads SQVTM; CDR2 reads ANQGSEA. The trim removed 5 bases at V and 8 bases at J, leaving 9 bases unmatched. CDR3 in amino acids: CSVQTRTGEGYTF. In DNA form, the CDR3 reads TGCAGCGTTCAAACCCGGACAGGGGAAGGCTACACCTTC.

This chain links TRBV5-1 with TRBJ1-3; 9 nucleotides align to TRBD1. The CDR3 spans 15 residues. Looked up from germline, CDR1 is SGHRS and CDR2 is YFSETQ. J lost 7 bases, V lost 4 bases, and 9 bases had no gene match. CDR3 residues: CASSLAGQGGNTIYF. The CDR3 DNA reads TGCGCCAGCAGCCTGGCGGGACAGGGAGGGAACACCATATATTTT.

The chain combines TRBV18 with TRBJ1-2; weak D call: TRBD1 (6 bases). V was shortened by 0 bases and J by 4 bases, with 15 bases between the two germline ends. The length of the CDR3 is 16 residues. The germline CDR1 and CDR2 sequences are KGHSH and LQKENI. The CDR3 is CASSPPTTGPLYGYTF. DNA for the CDR3: TGTGCCAGCTCACCACCGACGACAGGCCCACTCTATGGCTACACCTTC.

This clone was detected only once. The CDR3 region is CAISERAGERTGELFF. For the CDR3, the DNA is TGTGCCATCAGTGAGAGAGCGGGGGAAAGGACCGGGGAGCTGTTTTTT. The chain recombines TRBV10-3 with TRBJ2-2, with 8 nucleotides matching TRBD2. This CDR3 is built from 16 residues. CDR1 and CDR2 (germline): ENHRY, SYGVKD. The V segment lost 2 bases and the J segment 5 bases; nucleotides outside the gene matches: 7.

The chain is built from TRBV5-6 and TRBJ2-1; tentatively, D is TRBD1 (5 bases). The CDR3 has 13 residues. CDR1 SGHDT and CDR2 YYEEEE come from the germline V gene. Trimming took off 6 bases at V and 5 bases at J, with 12 bases between the two ends. The CDR3 bases are TGTGCCAGCATTGAACAGGTAAACAATGAGCAGTTCTTC. It codes for CASIEQVNNEQFF.

The V gene is TRBV28, the J gene TRBJ1-1; 8 bases match TRBD1. Germline V CDR1 and CDR2: MDHEN, SYDVKM. The CDR3 consists of 13 residues. V lost 9 bases to trimming and J lost 8 bases; unmatched junction nucleotides: 11. The CDR3 loop is CASIPGWDREAFF. The CDR3 coding sequence is TGTGCCAGTATTCCGGGATGGGACAGGGAAGCTTTCTTT.

This CDR3 is CASSEAAFTGVYGYTF. The CDR3 DNA follows: TGTGCCAGCAGTGAAGCGGCTTTCACAGGGGTATATGGCTACACCTTC. The chain uses TRBV6-1 and TRBJ1-2; 7 bases match TRBD1. The CDR3 has 16 residues. CDR1 is MNHNS, CDR2 SASEGT, per germline. V lost 0 bases to trimming and J lost 5 bases; unmatched junction nucleotides: 9.

V and J are TRBV12-3 or TRBV12-4 and TRBJ1-2; no clear D gene. The CDR3 sequence is 13 residues long. V was trimmed by 3 bases and J by 0 bases, leaving 5 bases between them. The CDR3 region is CASSFQANYGYTF. The CDR3 nucleotides are TGTGCCAGCAGTTTTCAGGCTAACTATGGCTACACCTTC.

The CDR3 protein is CAISAEGVLNEKLFF. The CDR3 nucleotides read TGTGCCATCAGTGCCGAGGGAGTCCTTAATGAAAAACTGTTTTTT. V is TRBV10-3 and J is TRBJ1-4; D remains ambiguous. In germline, CDR1 is ENHRY, CDR2 SYGVKD. The CDR3 totals 15 residues. V was cut by 4 bases and J by 4 bases, with 13 bases left in between.

The chain recombines TRBV24-1 with TRBJ2-2, with 11 bases lining up with TRBD2. Germline trimming cut 4 bases from V and 3 bases from J; bases unmatched to any gene: 9. Germline V gene data show CDR1 as KGHDR and CDR2 as SFDVKD. The CDR3 runs 18 residues. Here the CDR3 DNA reads TGTGCCACCAGTGACCCCCGGGGTAGCGGGGGGGACACCGGGGAGCTGTTTTTT. Translation: CATSDPRGSGGDTGELFF.

This chain joins TRBV12-5 and TRBJ1-3; no reliable D call. The CDR3 loop spans 13 amino acids. Per the germline V gene, CDR1 is LGHNT and CDR2 is FRNRAP. The germline V and J ends were trimmed by 6 bases and 0 bases, with 6 bases remaining between them. CDR3 loop: CASGLVSGNTIYF. CDR3 coding DNA: TGTGCTAGTGGCTTAGTCTCTGGAAACACCATATATTTT.

The chain is built from TRBV10-1 and TRBJ1-1; a weak D match, TRBD1 (6 bases). Per the germline V gene, CDR1 is WNHNN and CDR2 is SYGVQD (reference sequence). Deletions cut 6 bases from V and 1 base from J, with 15 bases between. This CDR3 comprises 15 residues. The CDR3 here is CASRRNRAENTEAFF. In nucleotides, the CDR3 is TGCGCCAGCAGGAGAAACAGGGCCGAGAACACTGAAGCTTTCTTT.

About this clone itself: Other DNA sequences in the sample encode the same CDR3. The chain carries TRBV30 and TRBJ1-2, with unresolved D. Looked up from germline, CDR1 is GTSNPN and CDR2 is SVGIG (reference sequence). The V and J ends lost 2 bases and 0 bases respectively, with 4 bases between them. This CDR3 region has 12 residues. CDR3 coding DNA: TGTGCCTGGAGTCCAACTAACTATGGCTACACCTTC. It specifies CAWSPTNYGYTF.

The chain uses TRBV5-1 and TRBJ2-1; 8 nucleotides match TRBD2. The CDR3 is made up of 14 amino acids. Germline V CDR1 and CDR2: SGHRS, YFSETQ. The trim removed 3 bases at V and 8 bases at J, leaving 7 bases unmatched. CDR3 bases: TGCGCCAGCAGCTGGGCGGGGGGAGAGGATGAGCAGTTCTTC. Its protein product is CASSWAGGEDEQFF.

CDR3: CASSYPGQGYEQYF. The DNA of the CDR3 is TGTGCCAGCAGCTATCCGGGACAGGGATACGAGCAGTACTTC. The chain is built from TRBV7-9 and TRBJ2-7, with TRBD1 identical over 9 bases. Germline loops: CDR1 SEHNR, CDR2 FQNEAQ (reference sequence). There are 14 residues in the CDR3. V trimming: 4 bases; J trimming: 4 bases; junction bases outside the gene matches: 5. The full variable domain, its missing parts supplied by reference TRBV7-9 and TRBJ2-7, is DTGVSQNPRHKITKRGQNVTFRCDPISEHNRLYWYRQTLGQGPEFLTYFQNEAQLEKSRLLSDRFSAERPKGSFSTLEIQRTEQGDSAMYLCASSYPGQGYEQYFGPGTRLTVT.

The CDR3 DNA sequence: TGTGCCACCAGCAGATCGGGGGTGAGCAATCAGCCCCAGCATTTT. It is translated as CATSRSGVSNQPQHF. The chain recombines TRBV15 with TRBJ1-5; D might be TRBD1 (5 bases). There are 15 residues in the CDR3. Germline values: CDR1 LNHNV, CDR2 YYDKDF (reference sequence). V gave up 2 bases and J gave up 1 base, with 9 bases separating them.

This clone was found once. The chain combines TRBV24-1 with TRBJ1-3, with 9 bases that match TRBD1. V lost 3 bases, J lost 2 bases, and 1 base stayed unmatched. CDR1 is KGHDR and CDR2 is SFDVKD in the germline V gene. The CDR3 is 15 residues long. For the CDR3, the DNA is TGTGCCACCAGTGATCACAGGGGGCCTGGAAACACCATATATTTT. Translating gives CATSDHRGPGNTIYF.

The V call is TRBV11-2, the J call TRBJ2-7, with D maybe TRBD1 (5 bases). V gave up 1 base and J gave up 3 bases, with 13 bases separating them. CDR3 length: 15 amino acids. The germline V gene encodes CDR1 SGHAT and CDR2 FQNNGV. The CDR3 region is CASSLASGLSYEQYF. The CDR3 nucleotides read TGTGCCAGCAGCTTAGCGTCAGGGCTTAGCTACGAGCAGTACTTC.

The gene calls are TRBV6-4 and TRBJ2-7, with TRBD1 matching 8 bases. This CDR3 contains 15 residues. Germline loops: CDR1 MRHNA, CDR2 SNTAGT. V lost 5 bases, J lost 2 bases, and 8 bases stayed unmatched. The CDR3, as DNA: TGTGCCAGCAGTCCACGACCGGGACAGGCCTACGAGCAGTACTTC. Translation gives CASSPRPGQAYEQYF.

J is TRBJ1-1 and V is TRBV15, with a possible D match to TRBD1 (5 bases). Trimming took off 0 bases at V and 4 bases at J, with 9 bases between the two ends. The germline gives CDR1 LNHNV, CDR2 YYDKDF (reference sequence). The CDR3 spans 14 residues. The CDR3 is CATSRDRGGTEAFF. CDR3 coding DNA: TGTGCCACCAGCAGAGATCGGGGGGGCACTGAAGCTTTCTTT.

V gene TRBV15 combines with J gene TRBJ2-7, with TRBD1 matching over 9 bases. CDR1 and CDR2 (germline): LNHNV, YYDKDF (reference sequence). V dropped 0 bases and J dropped 3; count of bases not matched to a gene: 6. The CDR3 consists of 16 residues. In nucleotides, the CDR3 is TGTGCCACCAGCAGAGAAATCGGGACAGGGAGCTACGAGCAGTACTTC. It translates to CATSREIGTGSYEQYF.

This clone turned up a few times. This chain uses TRBV5-6 with TRBJ1-1; the match to TRBD1 covers 8 bases. Trimming removed 4 bases from V and 1 base from J; junction bases left unmatched: 6. There are 15 residues in the CDR3. CDR1 and CDR2 (germline): SGHDT, YYEEEE. In DNA, the CDR3 is TGTGCCAGCAGCCCTACAGGGGGGGGGAACACTGAAGCTTTCTTT. Amino acid sequence: CASSPTGGGNTEAFF.

This chain joins TRBV6-6 and TRBJ2-3; D is unclear. The CDR3 spans 12 residues. The V gene lost 6 bases and the J gene lost 3 bases, with 7 bases spanning the gap. The germline CDR1 and CDR2 sequences are MNHNY and SVGAGI (reference sequence). The CDR3 nucleotides read TGTGCCAGCAGGGCGAGGACAGATACGCAGTATTTT. Amino acids: CASRARTDTQYF.

V and J are TRBV28 and TRBJ1-6; 7 bases fit TRBD1. Germline assignment: CDR1 MDHEN and CDR2 SYDVKM. The CDR3 totals 15 residues. After removal of 5 bases from V and 5 bases from J, the junction contained 6 bases not matched to a gene. The CDR3 DNA reads TGTGCCAGCAGTCCTCCGGGACAGAATAATTCACCCCTCCACTTT. It translates to CASSPPGQNNSPLHF.

The rearrangement uses TRBV18 and TRBJ1-2, with 7 bases fitting TRBD1. V lost 6 bases to trimming and J lost 7 bases; unmatched junction nucleotides: 14. CDR3 size: 15 residues. Germline V CDR1 and CDR2: KGHSH, LQKENI. The CDR3 bases are TGTGCCAGCTCTAGACTGGCAGAGGGGGCCAGTGGCTACACCTTC. Protein sequence: CASSRLAEGASGYTF.

The rearrangement uses TRBV19 and TRBJ1-1, with 7 positions matching TRBD1. Germline CDR1 and CDR2: LNHDA and SQIVND (reference sequence). After removal of 7 bases from V and 4 bases from J, the junction contained 12 bases not matched to a gene. The CDR3 runs to 15 residues. The DNA of the CDR3 is TGTGCCAGTACCTATTTAGACAGGGACAGCACTGAAGCTTTCTTT. This sequence encodes CASTYLDRDSTEAFF.

V is TRBV5-6 and J is TRBJ1-1, with D unresolved. This CDR3 comprises 13 residues. CDR1 SGHDT and CDR2 YYEEEE come from the germline V gene. Between the trimmed V and J ends, which lost 4 bases and 8 bases, there was a span of 15 bases. CDR3 DNA sequence: TGTGCCAGCAGCGGAGGGTTCCAAAGAGAAGCTTTCTTT. This sequence encodes CASSGGFQREAFF.

The rearrangement joins TRBV10-3 to TRBJ1-1; D possibly corresponds to TRBD1 (5 bases). There are 14 residues in the CDR3. Per the germline V gene, CDR1 is ENHRY and CDR2 is SYGVKD. Trimming stripped 2 bases from V and 7 bases from J, with 14 bases between. CDR3 sequence reads: CAISEPLRVSEAFF. Written as DNA, the CDR3 is TGTGCCATCAGTGAGCCGCTCAGGGTTAGTGAAGCTTTCTTT.